Each of the 25 T cell receptor beta chains below was sequenced from the same sample in a study of T-cell memory formation after mild COVID-19. One entry per CDR3 protein results from TCRdb running MiXCR on the 5' RACE reads. The sample lists 190,000 or so distinct CDR3 sequences; about 27% were seen once. Material: PBMCs or a T cell subset sorted from them (not recorded which). The receptors shown here come from an adult woman who had mild COVID-19 (a few samples of this study predate the infection). Cell type and time point are not known.

The chain combines TRBV5-1 with TRBJ2-7; D is ambiguous. V lost 1 base to trimming and J lost 5 bases, with 13 bases between them. In germline, CDR1 is SGHRS, CDR2 YFSETQ. The CDR3 totals 14 residues. The CDR3 spells CASSLTWGIHEQYF. In DNA form, the CDR3 reads TGCGCCAGCAGCTTGACTTGGGGAATCCACGAGCAGTACTTC.

In DNA, the CDR3 is TGCAGTGCTAGAAGGGGACTAGCGGGCTATACGCAGTATTTT. It encodes CSARRGLAGYTQYF. The chain couples TRBV20-1 to TRBJ2-3, with 12 bases identical to TRBD2. The CDR3 runs to 14 residues. CDR1 DFQATT and CDR2 SNEGSKA come from the germline V gene (reference sequence). Unmatched junction bases numbered 4, after V lost 2 bases and J lost 7 bases.

Here the CDR3 DNA reads TGCAGTGCTGGGGTCGGCACTGAAGCTTTCTTT. This encodes CSAGVGTEAFF. The J gene is TRBJ1-1, the V gene TRBV20-1; D remains ambiguous. The CDR3 extends over 11 amino acids. Per the germline V gene, CDR1 is DFQATT and CDR2 is SNEGSKA (reference sequence). Trimming left V 5 bases short and J 4 bases short, with 8 bases between.

This chain connects TRBV24-1 to TRBJ2-1; the D gene is possibly TRBD1 (5 bases). The V end was cut by 5 bases, the J end by 15 bases, with 16 bases between. This CDR3 is built from 12 residues. The V gene's germline CDR1 is KGHDR and CDR2 SFDVKD. The CDR3 DNA is TGTGCCACCAGTGCCGAAGGCAGGGTCCCGTTCTTC. This encodes CATSAEGRVPFF.

This clonotype was observed a handful of times. The V gene is TRBV4-2, the J gene TRBJ2-2; 13 positions agree with TRBD2. The CDR3 runs 16 residues. The V segment lost 6 bases and the J segment 5 bases; nucleotides outside the gene matches: 6. CDR1 LGHNA and CDR2 YNFKEQ come from the germline V gene. In DNA form, the CDR3 reads TGTGCCAGCAGTTCTAGGACTAGCGGGAGAACCGGGGAGCTGTTTTTT. Translated, it gives CASSSRTSGRTGELFF.

The V gene is TRBV5-4, the J gene TRBJ1-1; 7 bases agree with TRBD1. There are 16 residues in the CDR3. CDR1 SGHNT and CDR2 YYREEE come from the germline V gene (reference sequence). After removal of 4 bases from V and 0 bases from J, the junction contained 9 bases not matched to a gene. CDR3 bases: TGTGCCAGCAGCCCCGGACAGGAACCGATGAACACTGAAGCTTTCTTT. It is translated as CASSPGQEPMNTEAFF.

This chain connects TRBV24-1 to TRBJ2-2; the match to TRBD1 covers 9 bases. The CDR3 runs to 17 residues. Germline V CDR1 and CDR2: KGHDR, SFDVKD. J lost 6 bases, V lost 0 bases, and 7 bases had no gene match. CDR3 amino acids: CATSDLWGQGEAGELFF. The CDR3 nucleotides are TGTGCCACCAGTGATTTGTGGGGACAGGGAGAAGCCGGGGAGCTGTTTTTT.

This clonotype was seen more than once but under ten times. The CDR3 DNA sequence: TGTGCCTGGAGTGGCACACTAGCCAAAAACATTCAGTACTTC. Amino acid sequence: CAWSGTLAKNIQYF. The chain links TRBV30 to TRBJ2-4; D is uncertain. CDR1 is GTSNPN, CDR2 SVGIG, per germline (reference sequence). V was shortened by 1 base and J by 0 bases, with 7 bases between the two germline ends. This CDR3 is built from 14 residues.

This clonotype was detected a few times. The genes are TRBV9 and TRBJ2-1; 10 nucleotides line up with TRBD2. Per the germline V gene, CDR1 is SGDLS and CDR2 is YYNGEE. The CDR3 runs 15 residues. V shed 4 bases and J 3 bases; nucleotides not matched to a gene: 4. This CDR3 is CASSPGLASYNEQFF. The CDR3 region has the DNA TGTGCCAGCAGCCCGGGACTAGCGAGCTACAATGAGCAGTTCTTC.

The CDR3 protein is CSARAGDRPNTEAFF. The DNA for the CDR3 is TGCAGTGCTAGAGCCGGGGACAGACCGAACACTGAAGCTTTCTTT. The rearrangement joins TRBV20-1 to TRBJ1-1; 7 bases agree with TRBD1. This CDR3 comprises 15 residues. Germline CDR1 and CDR2: DFQATT and SNEGSKA (reference sequence). V shed 1 base and J 1 base; nucleotides not matched to a gene: 6.

The chain carries TRBV5-1 and TRBJ1-5, with D possibly being TRBD1 (5 bases). Deletions cut 4 bases from V and 5 bases from J, with 16 bases between. The CDR3 has 15 amino acids. Looked up from germline, CDR1 is SGHRS and CDR2 is YFSETQ. The CDR3 protein is CASSRDGVEDQPQHF. CDR3 DNA sequence: TGCGCCAGCAGCCGGGACGGCGTAGAGGATCAGCCCCAGCATTTT.

This CDR3 is CASSVGQFSNQPQHF. CDR3 sequence (DNA): TGTGCCAGCAGCGTAGGACAGTTTAGCAATCAGCCCCAGCATTTT. V usage is TRBV9 and J usage is TRBJ1-5; weak D call: TRBD1 (5 bases). V was trimmed by 0 bases and J by 0 bases, leaving 7 bases between them. Germline CDR1 reads SGDLS; CDR2 reads YYNGEE. The CDR3 length is 15 residues.

The V gene is TRBV15, the J gene TRBJ2-3, with D possibly called TRBD1 or TRBD2 (5 bases each). From germline, CDR1 is LNHNV and CDR2 YYDKDF (reference sequence). V lost 2 bases and J 4 bases, leaving 13 bases between the germline ends. This CDR3 has 15 residues. In nucleotides, the CDR3 is TGTGCCACCAGCAGACGGGACCCCGTGGCAGATACGCAGTATTTT. It codes for CATSRRDPVADTQYF. The entire variable domain, with the rest obtained from reference TRBV15 and TRBJ2-3, is as follows: DAMVIQNPRYQVTQFGKPVTLSCSQTLNHNVMYWYQQKSSQAPKLLFHYYDKDFNNEADTPDNFQSRRPNTSFCFLDIRSPGLGDTAMYLCATSRRDPVADTQYFGPGTRLTVL.

The V gene is TRBV6-1, the J gene TRBJ2-1, with 10 bases aligning to TRBD2. Germline values: CDR1 MNHNS, CDR2 SASEGT. This CDR3 is 17 amino acids long. J was trimmed by 6 bases and V by 2 bases; bases with no gene match: 10. This chain's CDR3 is CASSETLAGGVFNEQFF. The CDR3 DNA sequence: TGTGCCAGCAGTGAAACCTTAGCGGGAGGCGTCTTCAATGAGCAGTTCTTC.

This chain connects TRBV6-2 or TRBV6-3 to TRBJ2-1, with 8 bases lining up with TRBD1. The germline V gene encodes CDR1 MNHEY and CDR2 SVGEGT. CDR3 length equals 15 residues. The V and J ends lost 6 bases and 10 bases, in that order; junction bases with no gene match: 14. CDR3 bases: TGTGCCAGCAGAGAAGTGGCAGGGGGCTTCAACGAGCAGTTCTTC. This translates into CASREVAGGFNEQFF.

The chain carries TRBV7-9 and TRBJ1-2, with TRBD1 identical over 7 bases. From germline, CDR1 is SEHNR and CDR2 FQNEAQ (reference sequence). V was pared by 1 base and J by 7 bases, with 6 bases of the junction left unmatched. The CDR3 has 14 amino acids. The CDR3 nucleotides read TGTGCCAGCAGCTTAGAGTTTGACAGGGCTGGCTACACCTTC. Its translation is CASSLEFDRAGYTF.

The CDR3 coding sequence is TGCGCCAGCAGCTTGCAGCAGGCCGGGGAGCTGTTTTTT. Translating gives CASSLQQAGELFF. The rearrangement joins TRBV5-1 to TRBJ2-2, with D unclear. Trimming stripped 1 base from V and 6 bases from J, with 7 bases between. This CDR3 has 13 amino acids. Germline V CDR1 and CDR2: SGHRS, YFSETQ.

The V and J genes are TRBV18 and TRBJ1-1; 11 nucleotides align to TRBD1. Germline V gene sequence: CDR1 KGHSH, CDR2 LQKENI. The CDR3 covers 16 residues. The V segment lost 1 base and the J segment 3 bases; nucleotides outside the gene matches: 4. The CDR3: CASSPLGQGADTEAFF. CDR3 sequence (DNA): TGTGCCAGCTCACCACTAGGACAGGGGGCGGACACTGAAGCTTTCTTT.

The sample holds a few counts of this clonotype. The chain is built from TRBV24-1 and TRBJ2-2; D might be TRBD1 (6 bases). V gave up 4 bases and J gave up 4 bases, with 15 bases separating them. Germline V gene sequence: CDR1 KGHDR, CDR2 SFDVKD. The CDR3 is 16 residues long. The CDR3 is CATSDTSRDITGELFF. The DNA for the CDR3 is TGTGCCACCAGTGACACGTCCCGGGACATCACCGGGGAGCTGTTTTTT.

The chain joins TRBV2 to TRBJ2-7; D may be TRBD1 (5 bases). Trimming took 8 bases from V and 6 from J, leaving 20 bases between them. From germline, CDR1 is SNHLY and CDR2 FYNNEI. The CDR3 runs 14 residues. CDR3 protein: CASSAGPSLGEQYF. CDR3 nucleotides: TGTGCCAGCTCCGCAGGGCCCTCCCTTGGCGAGCAGTACTTC.

The genes are TRBV7-8 and TRBJ2-2; TRBD2 aligns across 8 bases. Germline V CDR1 and CDR2: SGHVS, FQNEAQ. The CDR3 runs to 14 residues. V was pared by 5 bases and J by 4 bases, with 3 bases of the junction left unmatched. The CDR3 loop reads CASSQREFTGELFF. The CDR3, as DNA: TGTGCCAGCAGCCAGCGGGAGTTCACCGGGGAGCTGTTTTTT.

The chain links TRBV5-6 to TRBJ1-1; a weak D match, TRBD1 (5 bases). The germline gives CDR1 SGHDT, CDR2 YYEEEE. V was shortened by 4 bases and J by 5 bases, with 21 bases between the two germline ends. This CDR3 contains 16 residues. The DNA for the CDR3 is TGTGCCAGCAGCGTCCTTTCAGGGATGGTGAGGACTGAAGCTTTCTTT. Amino acid sequence: CASSVLSGMVRTEAFF.

V is TRBV5-1 and J is TRBJ2-3; 9 bases map to TRBD1. This CDR3 is 16 amino acids long. Germline V gene data show CDR1 as SGHRS and CDR2 as YFSETQ. J lost 2 bases, V lost 1 base, and 5 bases had no gene match. CDR3 region: CASSLMRTGDTDTQYF. The CDR3 DNA sequence: TGCGCCAGCAGCTTGATGAGGACAGGGGACACAGATACGCAGTATTTT. The full variable domain, its missing parts supplied by reference TRBV5-1 and TRBJ2-3, is KAGVTQTPRYLIKTRGQQVTLSCSPISGHRSVSWYQQTPGQGLQFLFEYFSETQRNKGNFPGRFSGRQFSNSRSEMNVSTLELGDSALYLCASSLMRTGDTDTQYFGPGTRLTVL.

The J gene is TRBJ2-3, the V gene TRBV11-3; 16 nucleotides align to TRBD2. Germline values: CDR1 SGHNT, CDR2 YENEEA. Trimming removed 1 base from V and 3 bases from J; junction bases left unmatched: 7. CDR3 length equals 19 residues. The CDR3 is CASSLAGLAGGPGTDTQYF. For the CDR3, the DNA is TGTGCCAGCAGCTTAGCGGGACTAGCGGGAGGGCCTGGAACAGATACGCAGTATTTT.

This clonotype was counted between two and nine times. The chain employs TRBV24-1 and TRBJ2-3; D might be TRBD2 (6 bases). V lost 8 bases and J 2 bases, leaving 10 bases between the germline ends. CDR1 is KGHDR, CDR2 SFDVKD, per germline. This CDR3 region has 13 residues. The CDR3 spells CATIGGITDTQYF. The CDR3 DNA is TGTGCCACCATAGGCGGGATCACAGATACGCAGTATTTT.